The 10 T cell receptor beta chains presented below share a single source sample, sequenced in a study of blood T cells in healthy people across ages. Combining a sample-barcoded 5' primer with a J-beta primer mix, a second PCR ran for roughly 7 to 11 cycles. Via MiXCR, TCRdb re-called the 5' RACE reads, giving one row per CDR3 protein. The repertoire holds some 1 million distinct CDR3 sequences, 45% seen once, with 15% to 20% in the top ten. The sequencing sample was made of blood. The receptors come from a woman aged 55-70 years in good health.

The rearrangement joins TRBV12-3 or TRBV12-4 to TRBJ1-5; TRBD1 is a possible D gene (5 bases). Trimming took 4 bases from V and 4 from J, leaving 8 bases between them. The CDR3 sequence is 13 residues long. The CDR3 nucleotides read TGTGCCAGCAGTTGGGGGGGGAATCAGCCCCAGCATTTT. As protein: CASSWGGNQPQHF.

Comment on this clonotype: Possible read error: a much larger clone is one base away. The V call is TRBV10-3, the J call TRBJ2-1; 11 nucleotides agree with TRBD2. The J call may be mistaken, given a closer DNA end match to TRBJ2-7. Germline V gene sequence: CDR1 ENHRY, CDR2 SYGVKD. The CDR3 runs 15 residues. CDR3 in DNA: TGTGCCATCAGGGCCGGGACTAGCGGAAACAATGAGCAGTACTTC. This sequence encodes CAIRAGTSGNNEQYF.

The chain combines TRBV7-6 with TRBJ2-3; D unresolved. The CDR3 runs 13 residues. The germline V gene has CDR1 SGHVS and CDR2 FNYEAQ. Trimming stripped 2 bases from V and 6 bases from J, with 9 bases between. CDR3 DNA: TGTGCCAGCAGCTTAATTGGTAGTGATACGCAGTATTTT. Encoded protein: CASSLIGSDTQYF.

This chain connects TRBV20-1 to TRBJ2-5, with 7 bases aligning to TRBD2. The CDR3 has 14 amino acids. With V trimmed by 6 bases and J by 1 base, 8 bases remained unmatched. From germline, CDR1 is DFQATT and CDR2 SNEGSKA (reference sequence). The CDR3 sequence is CSAHTLAAQETQYF. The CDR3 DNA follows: TGCAGTGCGCACACTCTAGCGGCCCAAGAGACCCAGTACTTC.

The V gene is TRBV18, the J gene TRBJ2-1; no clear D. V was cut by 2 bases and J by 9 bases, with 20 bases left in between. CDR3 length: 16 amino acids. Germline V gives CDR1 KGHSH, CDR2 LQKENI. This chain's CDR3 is CASSPLVASRNGEQFF. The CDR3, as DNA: TGTGCCAGCTCACCATTGGTGGCATCCCGAAACGGTGAGCAGTTCTTC. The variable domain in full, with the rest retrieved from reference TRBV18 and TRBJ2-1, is NAGVMQNPRHLVRRRGQEARLRCSPMKGHSHVYWYRQLPEEGLKFMVYLQKENIIDESGMPKERFSAEFPKEGPSILRIQQVVRGDSAAYFCASSPLVASRNGEQFFGPGTRLTVL.

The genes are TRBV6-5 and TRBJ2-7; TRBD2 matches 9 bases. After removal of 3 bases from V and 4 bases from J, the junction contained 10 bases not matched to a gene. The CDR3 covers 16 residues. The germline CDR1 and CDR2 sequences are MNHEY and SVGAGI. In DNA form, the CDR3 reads TGTGCCAGCAGTTATAGTCTAGCGGGACCTACGTACGAGCAGTACTTC. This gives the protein CASSYSLAGPTYEQYF.

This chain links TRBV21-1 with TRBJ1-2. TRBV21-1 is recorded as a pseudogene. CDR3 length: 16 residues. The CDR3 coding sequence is TGTGCCAGCAGCAACTTAACCTCACGCGGTCTCTATGGCTACACCTTC. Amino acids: CASSNLTSRGLYGYTF.

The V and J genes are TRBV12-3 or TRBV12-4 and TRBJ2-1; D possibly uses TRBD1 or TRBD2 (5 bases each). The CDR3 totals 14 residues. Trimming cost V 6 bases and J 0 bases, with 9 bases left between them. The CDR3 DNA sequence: TGTGCCAGCAGGTTCGGGACCTCCTACAATGAGCAGTTCTTC. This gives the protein CASRFGTSYNEQFF.

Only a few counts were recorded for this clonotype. Here the CDR3 DNA reads TGTGCCAGCAGCGCCGGACTCAGCACAGATACGCAGTATTTT. Its protein product is CASSAGLSTDTQYF. The chain uses TRBV9 and TRBJ2-3; maybe TRBD2 (5 bases). This CDR3 is 14 amino acids long. V lost 3 bases, J lost 0 bases, and 8 bases lay in between. Germline CDR1 reads SGDLS; CDR2 reads YYNGEE.

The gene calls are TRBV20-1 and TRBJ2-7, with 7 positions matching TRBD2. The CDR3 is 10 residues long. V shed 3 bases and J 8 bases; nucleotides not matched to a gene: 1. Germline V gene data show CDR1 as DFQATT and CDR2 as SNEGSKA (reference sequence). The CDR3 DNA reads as TGCAGTGCTAGGACTAGCCAGCAGTACTTC. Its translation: CSARTSQQYF.